This T cell receptor beta chain was recovered during a study of control samples from healthy donors and cancer patients. Germline CDR1 reads LNHDA; CDR2 reads SQIVND (reference sequence). Losses at the gene ends were 6 bases for V and 2 bases for J; bases not matched to a gene: 7. The CDR3 is 15 amino acids. TCRdb's copy holds only in-frame clones and misses some; the assay was immunoSEQ multiplex PCR. The table has some 100,000 clones, roughly 83% seen once; the top ten hold about 10%. Sequencing was performed on blood. V usage is TRBV19 and J usage is TRBJ1-2, with TRBD1 matching 9 bases. The source of this sequence is a woman aged 25 to 39 in good health. The CDR3 DNA is TGTGCCAGTAGGCTCACAGGGGGCGCGAACTATGGCTACACCTTC. The encoded protein is CASRLTGGANYGYTF. The whole variable domain, remainder taken from reference TRBV19 and TRBJ1-2, is DGGITQSPKYLFRKEGQNVTLSCEQNLNHDAMYWYRQDPGQGLRLIYYSQIVNDFQKGDIAEGYSVSREKKESFPLTVTSAQKNPTAFYLCASRLTGGANYGYTFGSGTRLTVV.